Detailed here is one T cell receptor beta chain. CDR1 and CDR2 from the germline V gene are MDHEN and SYDVKM. V lost 8 bases to trimming and J lost 6 bases, with 19 bases between them. This CDR3 is 14 amino acids long. This specimen belongs to a study of control samples from healthy donors and cancer patients. The protocol was immunoSEQ multiplex PCR, while the TCRdb copy is restricted to in-frame clones and leaves out a portion. The sample lists around 130,000 clones, over 75% occurring once. V gene TRBV28 combines with J gene TRBJ1-1, with D uncertain. The sequencing sample was made of blood. The TCR originated in a man between 45 and 60 years old in good health. CDR3 nucleotides: TGTGCCAGCCGCCAGTTTAGTCGGGATCCTGAAGCTTTCTTT. Encoded protein: CASRQFSRDPEAFF.